This T cell receptor beta chain came from a study of blood T cell repertoires in COVID-19. The wider study: The origin of the acute and convalescent COVID-19 samples was the United States, Italy and Spain.

In the study's own analysis: The assay estimated nucleated cells by amplifying reference gene primers. Produced via immunoSEQ multiplex PCR; TCRdb's table is partial and in-frame only. The D gene and trimming were derived from the DNA, and the V and J assignments and clone size from that table. In the table there are fewer than 400,000 clones, 70% to 90% of which are singletons. Recovered status applied to Cohort 3 donors who had two consecutive negative PCRs. It also applied to those with clearance or with symptom resolution. Per germline, CDR1 SGHRS and CDR2 YFSETQ. The CDR3 has 17 residues. Losses at the gene ends were 4 bases for V and 3 bases for J; bases not matched to a gene: 10.

The V call is TRBV5-1, the J call TRBJ1-4; 9 bases are a match to TRBD1. The sequenced sample was PBMCs or T cells enriched from blood (not recorded which). The receptor comes from a man aged 25 to 40 who had recovered from COVID-19. The CDR3, as DNA: TGCGCCAGCAGCCCGATGACAGGGGGGCTTTCTAATGAAAAACTGTTTTTT. This codes for CASSPMTGGLSNEKLFF. The whole variable domain, remainder taken from reference TRBV5-1 and TRBJ1-4, is KAGVTQTPRYLIKTRGQQVTLSCSPISGHRSVSWYQQTPGQGLQFLFEYFSETQRNKGNFPGRFSGRQFSNSRSEMNVSTLELGDSALYLCASSPMTGGLSNEKLFFGSGTQLSVL.